This T cell receptor beta chain was obtained from a study of CD8 T cells in Susac syndrome. On the study more broadly: Active disease was present in six of the sequenced Susac syndrome patients, whereas under 10 of them were in remission.

V was pared by 4 bases and J by 4 bases, with 12 bases of the junction left unmatched. In germline, CDR1 is LGHNA, CDR2 YSLEER. This CDR3 is built from 17 residues. Study conclusions and caveats: CD8+ clonal expansion in Susac peaked in TEMRA cells and active patients. Within total CD8+ repertoires, sixteen Susac-specific public clones were found, and within CD8+ TEMRA repertoires, five.

For this clonotype: Its antigen is still unknown.

Reverse transcription used 0.5 to 1 ug RNA and random hexamers. TCRdb fed the immunoSEQ multiplex PCR reads into MiXCR, producing one record per CDR3 protein. The sample carries 70,000 to 95,000 distinct CDR3 sequences, 94% recorded once. The rearrangement uses TRBV4-3 and TRBJ2-5, with 10 positions matching TRBD2. The clonotype was recovered from a human donor with Susac syndrome. The specimen was CD8+ T cells from PBMCs. CDR3 protein: CASSLSPLAGDLETQYF. The CDR3 coding sequence is TGCGCCAGCAGCCTAAGCCCCCTAGCGGGAGACTTAGAGACCCAGTACTTC.